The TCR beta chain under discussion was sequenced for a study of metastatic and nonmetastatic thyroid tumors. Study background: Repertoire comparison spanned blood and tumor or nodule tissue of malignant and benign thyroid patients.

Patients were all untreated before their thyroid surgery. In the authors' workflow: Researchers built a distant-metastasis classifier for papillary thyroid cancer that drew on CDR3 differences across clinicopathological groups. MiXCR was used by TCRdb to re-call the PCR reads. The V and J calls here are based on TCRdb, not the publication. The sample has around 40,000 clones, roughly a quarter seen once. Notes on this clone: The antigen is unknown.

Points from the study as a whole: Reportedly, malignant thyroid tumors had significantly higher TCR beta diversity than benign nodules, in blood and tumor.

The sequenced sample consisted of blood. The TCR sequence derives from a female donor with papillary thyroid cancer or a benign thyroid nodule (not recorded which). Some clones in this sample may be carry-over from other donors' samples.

CDR3 amino acids: CASSHRTSGRGGGETQYF. The CDR3 DNA follows: TGTGCCAGCAGCCATCGGACTAGCGGGAGGGGAGGTGGAGAGACCCAGTACTTC. The genes are TRBV14 and TRBJ2-5; TRBD2 matches at 15 bases. This CDR3 has 18 amino acids. J was trimmed by 4 bases and V by 3 bases; bases with no gene match: 9. The germline V gene encodes CDR1 SGHDN and CDR2 FVKESK. Combining the CDR3 with reference TRBV14 and TRBJ2-5 gives the whole variable domain EAGVTQFPSHSVIEKGQTVTLRCDPISGHDNLYWYRRVMGKEIKFLLHFVKESKQDESGMPNNRFLAERTGGTYSTLKVQPAELEDSGVYFCASSHRTSGRGGGETQYFGPGTRLLVL.